This TCR beta chain is drawn from a study of T cell responses to AZD1222 COVID-19 vaccine. Here immunoSEQ multiplex PCR was the method, and the copy in TCRdb shows in-frame clones only, minus some. The table has some 150,000 clones, approximately 92% seen once. As for this clone: The target antigen is unknown.

V was pared by 4 bases and J by 6 bases, with 5 bases between. CDR1 and CDR2 (germline): SGHNT, YENEEA. There are 11 residues in the CDR3. Study results and caveats: It was only a handful of AZD1222 recipients who were seropositive at baseline.

Sample: peripheral blood, taken 28 days after the second AZD1222 dose. The chain combines TRBV11-3 with TRBJ2-3; tentatively, D is TRBD1 (5 bases). The sequence was collected from an adult who received the AZD1222 COVID-19 vaccine. The CDR3 sequence is CASSSGDTQYF. Here the CDR3 DNA reads TGTGCCAGCAGCTCAGGGGATACGCAGTATTTT. The full variable domain, its missing parts supplied by reference TRBV11-3 and TRBJ2-3, is EAGVVQSPRYKIIEKKQPVAFWCNPISGHNTLYWYLQNLGQGPELLIRYENEEAVDDSQLPKDRFSAERLKGVDSTLKIQPAELGDSAVYLCASSSGDTQYFGPGTRLTVL.